This T cell receptor beta chain comes out of a study of identical twins. MiXCR, run by TCRdb on the 5' RACE reads, gives a single entry per CDR3 protein. The sample has about 530,000 distinct CDR3 sequences; around 15% are singletons. The ends were cut back, 1 base at V and 1 base at J, with 7 bases in the middle. The CDR3 sequence is 14 residues long. Germline CDR1 SGHVS, CDR2 FNYEAQ. These data were also filed under a second study, of yellow fever vaccine responses in identical twins.

This receptor was taken from a woman aged 18-29 years in good health. The sequenced sample was CD4+ T cells sorted from blood. V and J are TRBV7-6 and TRBJ1-1, with no clear D. The CDR3 DNA sequence: TGTGCCAGCAGCTTAGTGCAGCAGAACACTGAAGCTTTCTTT. This gives the protein CASSLVQQNTEAFF.